Presented here are 20 T cell receptor beta chains from one specimen sequenced in a study of blood T cell repertoires in COVID-19 (dated by TCRdb to about 2020). Libraries were built with the immunoSEQ multiplex PCR assay. This immuneACCESS table, as held by TCRdb, lists in-frame sequences with V and J called but not all clones. Of the missing ones, under half trace to an unresolved V gene in checked studies; the others have no known cause. This sample gives under 250,000 clones in total; approximately 85% of them show up just once. The ten top clones hold approximately 5.6% of the sample. The sequenced material came from peripheral blood. These receptors originate from a woman between 65 and 79 years old with COVID-19, enrolled during active disease.

This clone was seen only a few times. This rearrangement joins TRBV11-2 to TRBJ1-1; D might be TRBD1 (6 bases). V was trimmed by 4 bases and J by 2 bases, leaving 14 bases between them. The germline CDR1 and CDR2 sequences are SGHAT and FQNNGV. This CDR3 is built from 15 residues. CDR3 DNA: TGTGCCAGCAGCTCTGGGGACACTAAAAACACTGAAGCTTTCTTT. Translating gives CASSSGDTKNTEAFF.

The chain has TRBV5-1 and TRBJ1-1; 7 positions match TRBD1. There are 13 residues in the CDR3. Germline lookup yields CDR1 SGHRS and CDR2 YFSETQ. J was trimmed by 6 bases and V by 3 bases; bases with no gene match: 5. CDR3 bases: TGCGCCAGCAGCTCCGTCAGGGGGTCTGAAGCTTTCTTT. Translation: CASSSVRGSEAFF.

This clone showed up just once. The chain links TRBV9 to TRBJ1-2, with 7 bases lining up with TRBD1. Germline V gene lookup returns CDR1 SGDLS and CDR2 YYNGEE. The V and J ends lost 1 base and 4 bases, in that order; junction bases with no gene match: 1. The CDR3 contains 13 residues. The CDR3 DNA is TGTGCCAGCAGCGTACAGGGGGGCTATGGCTACACCTTC. Amino acids: CASSVQGGYGYTF.

Of note for this clone: Other DNA variants within this sample encode the same CDR3. This rearrangement joins TRBV18 to TRBJ1-1; D might be TRBD1 (5 bases). V was trimmed by 6 bases and J by 3 bases, leaving 8 bases between them. Looked up from germline, CDR1 is KGHSH and CDR2 is LQKENI. This CDR3 is 12 amino acids long. The CDR3 coding sequence is TGTGCCAGCTCTGACAGAGACACTGAAGCTTTCTTT. This translates into CASSDRDTEAFF.

This clone counts as medium-sized. The chain joins TRBV29-1 to TRBJ1-2, with 10 nucleotides matching TRBD1. This CDR3 is 15 amino acids long. V was clipped by 0 bases and J by 6 bases; unmatched bases: 7. From germline, CDR1 is SQVTM and CDR2 ANQGSEA. CDR3 sequence reads: CSVEDRDRGMDGYTF. CDR3 coding DNA: TGCAGCGTTGAAGATAGGGACAGGGGCATGGATGGCTACACCTTC. Complete variable domain (other parts from reference TRBV29-1 and TRBJ1-2): SAVISQKPSRDICQRGTSLTIQCQVDSQVTMMFWYRQQPGQSLTLIATANQGSEATYESGFVIDKFPISRPNLTFSTLTVSNMSPEDSSIYLCSVEDRDRGMDGYTFGSGTRLTVV.

The V and J genes are TRBV7-8 and TRBJ2-7; TRBD1 matches 7 bases. Losses at the gene ends were 4 bases for V and 3 bases for J; bases not matched to a gene: 6. Looked up from germline, CDR1 is SGHVS and CDR2 is FQNEAQ. The CDR3 loop spans 14 amino acids. The CDR3, as DNA: TGTGCCAGCAGCTCCGACAGGGTGAGCTACGAGCAGTACTTC. It specifies CASSSDRVSYEQYF.

This sequence joins TRBV9 and TRBJ2-1; 11 bases align to TRBD2. The CDR3 has 16 amino acids. V lost 0 bases, J lost 3 bases, and 2 bases stayed unmatched. The germline CDR1 and CDR2 sequences are SGDLS and YYNGEE. Written as DNA, the CDR3 is TGTGCCAGCAGCGTAGCTAGCGGGAGGAACTACAATGAGCAGTTCTTC. Its translation: CASSVASGRNYNEQFF. Full variable domain (outside the CDR3, taken from reference TRBV9 and TRBJ2-1): DSGVTQTPKHLITATGQRVTLRCSPRSGDLSVYWYQQSLDQGLQFLIQYYNGEERAKGNILERFSAQQFPDLHSELNLSSLELGDSALYFCASSVASGRNYNEQFFGPGTRLTVL.

V is TRBV7-6 and J is TRBJ2-1, with TRBD2 matching over 9 bases. CDR1 and CDR2 (germline): SGHVS, FNYEAQ. Trimming removed 5 bases from V and 0 bases from J; junction bases left unmatched: 5. This CDR3 is built from 16 residues. The CDR3 nucleotides read TGTGCCAGCAGCCCCAGACTAGCGGTCTCCTACAATGAGCAGTTCTTC. Amino acid sequence: CASSPRLAVSYNEQFF. Drawing the rest from reference TRBV7-6 and TRBJ2-1, the complete variable domain is GAGVSQSPRYKVTKRGQDVALRCDPISGHVSLYWYRQALGQGPEFLTYFNYEAQQDKSGLPNDRFSAERPEGSISTLTIQRTEQRDSAMYRCASSPRLAVSYNEQFFGPGTRLTVL.

The V and J genes are TRBV4-1 and TRBJ1-5; no definite D call. The CDR3 is 17 residues long. Trimming removed 4 bases from V and 0 bases from J, with 16 bases in between. Germline CDR1 is MGHRA and CDR2 is YSYEKL. The CDR3 loop reads CASSRMETGYSNQPQHF. The CDR3 bases are TGCGCCAGCAGCCGTATGGAAACGGGGTATAGCAATCAGCCCCAGCATTTT.

The chain uses TRBV6-2 or TRBV6-3 and TRBJ2-5; possibly TRBD2 for D (7 bases). Trimming stripped 2 bases from V and 7 bases from J, with 20 bases between. This CDR3 has 16 residues. Germline assignment: CDR1 MNHEY and CDR2 SVGEGT. The CDR3 region is CASSYGGGLLPGTQYF. DNA for the CDR3: TGTGCCAGCAGTTACGGCGGGGGCCTCCTACCGGGGACCCAGTACTTC.

This chain joins TRBV7-2 and TRBJ2-3; D call uncertain. Looked up from germline, CDR1 is SGHTA and CDR2 is FQGNSA. The V gene lost 0 bases and the J gene lost 1 base, with 11 bases spanning the gap. This CDR3 has 16 residues. The CDR3 region has the DNA TGTGCCAGCAGCTTAGCGTCGCCAGGTGGCACAGATACGCAGTATTTT. This gives the protein CASSLASPGGTDTQYF.

This chain uses TRBV7-2 with TRBJ1-5; D is possibly TRBD1 (6 bases). Trimming cost V 1 base and J 4 bases, with 11 bases left between them. Per the germline V gene, CDR1 is SGHTA and CDR2 is FQGNSA. The CDR3 loop spans 15 amino acids. The CDR3 DNA reads TGTGCCAGCAGCTTAGTAACAGGGAGTAATCAGCCCCAGCATTTT. The encoded protein is CASSLVTGSNQPQHF.

This clone was recorded only once. The V call is TRBV28, the J call TRBJ2-1, with 14 bases matching TRBD2. The V and J ends lost 2 bases and 7 bases, in that order; junction bases with no gene match: 7. CDR3 size: 17 residues. Germline V gene data show CDR1 as MDHEN and CDR2 as SYDVKM. The CDR3 sequence is CASSLIGLAGGRNEQFF. CDR3 DNA sequence: TGTGCCAGCAGTTTAATCGGACTAGCGGGAGGCAGAAATGAGCAGTTCTTC.

The chain couples TRBV6-1 to TRBJ2-5, with a weak D call TRBD1 (7 bases). This CDR3 spans 15 amino acids. CDR1 is MNHNS and CDR2 is SASEGT in the germline V gene. V lost 3 bases to trimming and J lost 5 bases, with 16 bases between them. In nucleotides, the CDR3 is TGTGCCAGCAGTGAGAGCGGAGGGGGCAGGGAGACCCAGTACTTC. This encodes CASSESGGGRETQYF.

V and J are TRBV19 and TRBJ1-2, with D maybe TRBD1 (6 bases). With 3 bases removed from V and 5 bases from J, the gap between germline ends came to 10 bases. CDR3 length: 13 residues. CDR1 is LNHDA, CDR2 SQIVND, per germline (reference sequence). In DNA, the CDR3 is TGTGCCAGTAGTATTGGGGGGGCGTATGGCTACACCTTC. Translated, it gives CASSIGGAYGYTF.

The genes are TRBV27 and TRBJ1-6; unclear D gene. Trimming removed 0 bases at V and 0 bases at J, with 9 bases between. The CDR3 covers 17 residues. From germline, CDR1 is MNHEY and CDR2 SMNVEV (reference sequence). The CDR3 loop is CASSLSVRGSYNSPLHF. As DNA, the CDR3 is TGTGCCAGCAGTTTATCGGTCCGAGGCTCCTATAATTCACCCCTCCACTTT.

This chain connects TRBV5-4 to TRBJ2-5, with D maybe TRBD2 (5 bases). The V end was cut by 3 bases, the J end by 2 bases, with 14 bases between. Germline V gene lookup returns CDR1 SGHNT and CDR2 YYREEE (reference sequence). The CDR3 has 15 residues. In nucleotides, the CDR3 is TGTGCCAGCAGCTCTCCCGTGGGAGTACAAGAGACCCAGTACTTC. It specifies CASSSPVGVQETQYF.

The chain joins TRBV15 to TRBJ1-1; tentatively, D is TRBD1 (6 bases). The V end was cut by 4 bases, the J end by 3 bases, with 15 bases between. The CDR3 runs to 15 residues. Germline CDR1 reads LNHNV; CDR2 reads YYDKDF (reference sequence). CDR3 in amino acids: CATSTGGATYTEAFF. CDR3 nucleotide sequence: TGTGCCACCAGCACTGGGGGGGCGACCTACACTGAAGCTTTCTTT.

The chain links TRBV7-3 to TRBJ2-1; TRBD1 agrees at 12 bases. This CDR3 spans 15 amino acids. Per the germline V gene, CDR1 is SGHTA and CDR2 is FQGTGA. Unmatched junction bases numbered 2, after V lost 6 bases and J lost 2 bases. The CDR3 DNA reads as TGTGCCAGCAGTCGGGACAGGGGGCCCTACAATGAGCAGTTCTTC. This codes for CASSRDRGPYNEQFF.

The chain recombines TRBV29-1 with TRBJ2-1; 10 nucleotides agree with TRBD2. The CDR3 totals 15 residues. Germline assignment: CDR1 SQVTM and CDR2 ANQGSEA. V shed 6 bases and J 4 bases; nucleotides not matched to a gene: 9. The CDR3 DNA reads as TGCAGCGTAGCCGGGACTAGCGAGGAATACAATGAGCAGTTCTTC. Translation gives CSVAGTSEEYNEQFF.